A single sample is the source of the 13 T cell receptor beta chains below, sequenced in a study of CD4+ T cells in melanoma. Profiled with immunoSEQ multiplex PCR; TCRdb holds only in-frame clones, not every one. The sample consists of 9,500 to 13,000 clones, less than 80% of them appearing once. Sequencing input: cells from a culture (not recorded whether cultured in vitro). These receptors all stem from a human donor with melanoma.

This clone came up a few times. CDR3 coding DNA: TGTGCTAGTGGTTTCTTGAATCAGCCCCAGCATTTT. It translates to CASGFLNQPQHF. The chain recombines TRBV12-5 with TRBJ1-5; the D is unclear. Germline assignment: CDR1 LGHNT and CDR2 FRNRAP. The CDR3 runs 12 residues. V lost 3 bases and J lost 4, with 4 bases in between.

The V call is TRBV7-9, the J call TRBJ2-1, with 10 bases matching TRBD1. Trimming at V came to 5 bases and at J to 6 bases, leaving 10 bases not matched to a gene. In germline, CDR1 is SEHNR, CDR2 FQNEAQ (reference sequence). This CDR3 region has 16 residues. The CDR3 nucleotides are TGTGCCAGCAGCACACGGACAGGGGGGTGGACCAATGAGCAGTTCTTC. Translating gives CASSTRTGGWTNEQFF.

V gene TRBV6-1 combines with J gene TRBJ2-1; 10 nucleotides line up with TRBD2. This CDR3 contains 16 residues. Unmatched junction bases numbered 6, after V lost 4 bases and J lost 3 bases. CDR1 and CDR2 (germline): MNHNS, SASEGT. The CDR3 region is CASSGASGGLYNEQFF. In DNA form, the CDR3 reads TGTGCCAGCAGTGGCGCTAGCGGGGGTCTCTACAATGAGCAGTTCTTC.

V is TRBV11-2 and J is TRBJ1-1; no clear D. Per germline, CDR1 SGHAT and CDR2 FQNNGV. The CDR3 sequence is 16 residues long. Trimming pared 4 bases from V and 5 bases from J, leaving 20 bases between. In nucleotides, the CDR3 is TGTGCCAGCAGCTCCGGTTTATTATCTCGGGTGACTGAAGCTTTCTTT. Protein: CASSSGLLSRVTEAFF.

V is TRBV6-7 and J is TRBJ2-5; TRBD2 agrees at 15 bases. TRBV6-7 belongs to the ORF category, with a function that is uncertain. The CDR3 covers 20 residues. V gave up 2 bases and J gave up 2 bases; unmatched junction bases: 12. The chain's CDR3 is CASSYQGGLAGGEWQETQYF. CDR3 sequence (DNA): TGTGCCAGCAGTTACCAAGGCGGACTAGCGGGGGGGGAATGGCAAGAGACCCAGTACTTC.

The V call is TRBV19, the J call TRBJ1-2; TRBD1 might be the D (5 bases). Per germline, CDR1 LNHDA and CDR2 SQIVND (reference sequence). The V gene lost 7 bases and the J gene lost 7 bases, with 19 bases spanning the gap. The CDR3 runs 14 residues. CDR3 DNA sequence: TGTGCCAGTAACCCACAGGACCCGGTTCCTGGCTACACCTTC. It yields the protein CASNPQDPVPGYTF.

This clone was counted only a few times. The germline gene is not matched at one end of the junction; a read error may be the cause. The rearrangement uses TRBV7-7 and TRBJ2-2; 12 bases line up with TRBD2. The CDR3 covers 16 residues. CDR1 is SSHAT, CDR2 FNYEAQ, per germline (reference sequence). The CDR3 loop is CASSQLAGGVTGELFF. As DNA, the CDR3 is TGTGCTAGCAGCCAACTAGCGGGGGGAGTAACCGGGGAGCTGTTTTTT.

This chain links TRBV2 with TRBJ1-5; D not resolved. With 6 bases removed from V and 7 bases from J, the gap between germline ends came to 16 bases. CDR1 and CDR2 from the germline V gene are SNHLY and FYNNEI. The CDR3 contains 14 residues. DNA of the CDR3: TGTGCCAGCAGAAAGACCGAGGGAGTGCAGCCCCAGCATTTT. This codes for CASRKTEGVQPQHF.

V gene TRBV18 combines with J gene TRBJ1-2, with D unclear. Germline V gene sequence: CDR1 KGHSH, CDR2 LQKENI. Trimming left V 3 bases short and J 4 bases short, with 18 bases between. This CDR3 is 16 amino acids long. CDR3 in DNA: TGTGCCAGCTCACCGAGTCGAGGGCAGTGGGGCTATGGCTACACCTTC. Its protein product is CASSPSRGQWGYGYTF.

This clone was seen only once. The chain employs TRBV6-1 and TRBJ1-1; D is possibly TRBD1 (5 bases). In germline, CDR1 is MNHNS, CDR2 SASEGT. Trimming removed 11 bases from V and 0 bases from J, with 16 bases in between. The CDR3 is 14 residues long. The CDR3 region is CAGVGWGMNTEAFF. The CDR3, as DNA: TGTGCCGGCGTCGGATGGGGGATGAACACTGAAGCTTTCTTT.

This rearrangement joins TRBV7-8 to TRBJ1-1, with a possible D match to TRBD1 (5 bases). V lost 3 bases, J lost 3 bases, and 14 bases lay in between. Germline assignment: CDR1 SGHVS and CDR2 FQNEAQ. The CDR3 spans 15 residues. The CDR3 nucleotides read TGTGCCAGCAGCTTGGGGGGAGTAGGAGACACTGAAGCTTTCTTT. The encoded protein is CASSLGGVGDTEAFF.

This clone appeared once. This chain uses TRBV7-2 with TRBJ2-2; 10 bases fit TRBD2. Germline lookup yields CDR1 SGHTA and CDR2 FQGNSA. Trimming cost V 7 bases and J 4 bases; bases outside gene matches: 6. The CDR3 consists of 15 residues. The CDR3 region is CASTPTSGPTGELFF. CDR3 bases: TGTGCCAGCACCCCGACTAGCGGGCCCACCGGGGAGCTGTTTTTT. The variable domain in full, with the rest retrieved from reference TRBV7-2 and TRBJ2-2, is GAGVSQSPSNKVTEKGKDVELRCDPISGHTALYWYRQSLGQGLEFLIYFQGNSAPDKSGLPSDRFSAERTGGSVSTLTIQRTQQEDSAVYLCASTPTSGPTGELFFGEGSRLTVL.

This sequence joins TRBV18 and TRBJ2-3; D ambiguous. This CDR3 spans 12 amino acids. V shed 4 bases and J shed 4 bases, with 6 bases lying between them. CDR1 and CDR2 (germline): KGHSH, LQKENI. CDR3 nucleotides: TGTGCCAGCTCACTGAGCGCAGATACGCAGTATTTT. Translated: CASSLSADTQYF.